This T cell receptor beta chain was retrieved from a study of tumor-infiltrating lymphocytes in oesophageal squamous cell carcinoma. Germline CDR1 and CDR2: MDHEN and SYDVKM. This CDR3 is 13 amino acids long. Via MiXCR, TCRdb re-called the PCR reads, giving one row per CDR3 protein. This table has about 21,000 distinct CDR3 sequences, more than 35% appearing once. The TCR was taken from a male donor with esophageal squamous cell carcinoma. The genes are TRBV28 and TRBJ2-5; no firm D call. The J call is in doubt because the DNA end fits TRBJ2-1 better. Source material: esophageal tumor tissue. The CDR3: CASSLAQSNEQFF. DNA of the CDR3: TGTGCCAGCAGTTTAGCTCAGTCCAATGAGCAGTTCTTC.